The 21 T cell receptor beta chains below all came from one sample that was sequenced in a study of shared clonotypes between healthy human individuals. Measured with immunoSEQ multiplex PCR; TCRdb has only the in-frame clones, and not every one. In the table there are about 2.1 million clones, roughly 95% of which are singletons. The naive CD8 population came from CD45RO-negative cells selected for CCR7, without terminally differentiated effector memory CD45RA+ cells. Material for sequencing was naive CD8+ T cells from PBMCs. The source is a man younger than 35 in good health. Some clones in this sample may be carry-over from other donors' samples.

The V call is TRBV27, the J call TRBJ2-1; 7 bases align to TRBD2. The CDR3 runs 15 residues. Trimming removed 4 bases from V and 4 bases from J; junction bases left unmatched: 7. The germline V gene encodes CDR1 MNHEY and CDR2 SMNVEV (reference sequence). CDR3 sequence (DNA): TGTGCCAGCAGTTCAGAGACTAGCCGGTACAATGAGCAGTTCTTC. Translated, it gives CASSSETSRYNEQFF.

The chain employs TRBV27 and TRBJ2-7; D is unresolved. Germline V gene sequence: CDR1 MNHEY, CDR2 SMNVEV (reference sequence). V was pared by 4 bases and J by 2 bases, with 9 bases between. The CDR3 is made up of 13 amino acids. CDR3 loop: CASSWGETYEQYF. The DNA for the CDR3 is TGTGCCAGCAGTTGGGGTGAGACCTACGAGCAGTACTTC.

V is TRBV7-9 and J is TRBJ2-3; 8 nucleotides agree with TRBD1. J was trimmed by 7 bases and V by 6 bases; bases with no gene match: 15. Germline V gene data show CDR1 as SEHNR and CDR2 as FQNEAQ (reference sequence). This CDR3 comprises 16 residues. The CDR3 nucleotides are TGTGCCAGCAGTTCCTGGACAGGGTTATCTAGGCATACGCAGTATTTT. Its protein is CASSSWTGLSRHTQYF.

The rearrangement uses TRBV27 and TRBJ2-3; TRBD2 matches 12 bases. This CDR3 spans 13 amino acids. CDR1 and CDR2 (germline): MNHEY, SMNVEV (reference sequence). V trimming: 8 bases; J trimming: 3 bases; junction bases outside the gene matches: 0. As DNA, the CDR3 is TGTGCCAGCGGACTAGCGGGAACAGATACGCAGTATTTT. Translation gives CASGLAGTDTQYF.

V usage is TRBV19 and J usage is TRBJ1-1; D remains ambiguous. CDR1 and CDR2 (germline): LNHDA, SQIVND (reference sequence). Trimming pared 4 bases from V and 6 bases from J, leaving 9 bases between. The CDR3 runs to 12 residues. The CDR3 loop is CASSTGWAEAFF. DNA of the CDR3: TGTGCCAGTAGTACGGGGTGGGCTGAAGCTTTCTTT.

This chain links TRBV15 with TRBJ2-6; D unresolved. Trimming stripped 0 bases from V and 0 bases from J, with 9 bases between. Germline V CDR1 and CDR2: LNHNV, YYDKDF (reference sequence). The CDR3 has 17 amino acids. CDR3 sequence: CATSRDRTVSGANVLTF. CDR3 coding DNA: TGTGCCACCAGCAGAGACCGGACGGTCTCTGGGGCCAACGTCCTGACTTTC. Using reference TRBV15 and TRBJ2-6 for the parts outside the CDR3, the full variable domain is DAMVIQNPRYQVTQFGKPVTLSCSQTLNHNVMYWYQQKSSQAPKLLFHYYDKDFNNEADTPDNFQSRRPNTSFCFLDIRSPGLGDTAMYLCATSRDRTVSGANVLTFGAGSRLTVL.

This clone was observed a single time. The CDR3 DNA reads as TGTGCCAGCAGTTACGATGGGGGGTCTAACTATGGCTACACCTTC. Protein sequence: CASSYDGGSNYGYTF. This rearrangement joins TRBV6-5 to TRBJ1-2, with TRBD1 as a possible D gene (5 bases). Trimming pared 2 bases from V and 0 bases from J, leaving 10 bases between. The CDR3 spans 15 residues. Germline assignment: CDR1 MNHEY and CDR2 SVGAGI.

A note on this clone: This sample also contains other DNA sequences that code for the same CDR3. The chain employs TRBV27 and TRBJ1-2; D gene unclear. Germline loops: CDR1 MNHEY, CDR2 SMNVEV (reference sequence). V was pared by 5 bases and J by 0 bases, with 10 bases between. This CDR3 region has 14 residues. The CDR3 spells CASSLGPANYGYTF. The CDR3 region has the DNA TGTGCCAGCAGTCTAGGGCCCGCTAACTATGGCTACACCTTC.

This CDR3 is CASSQGGTETQYF. DNA of the CDR3: TGCGCCAGCAGCCAAGGGGGAACGGAGACCCAGTACTTC. The rearrangement uses TRBV4-1 and TRBJ2-5; no definite D call. Germline CDR1 reads MGHRA; CDR2 reads YSYEKL. The CDR3 extends over 13 amino acids. Trimming shortened V by 1 base and J by 5 bases, and 8 bases separated the two germline ends.

J is TRBJ2-4 and V is TRBV19, with 7 bases identical to TRBD2. V gave up 1 base and J gave up 0 bases; unmatched junction bases: 9. The CDR3 has 18 residues. Germline CDR1 reads LNHDA; CDR2 reads SQIVND (reference sequence). CDR3 residues: CASSIVLTSVPAKNIQYF. CDR3 nucleotide sequence: TGTGCCAGTAGTATAGTCCTCACTAGCGTTCCAGCCAAAAACATTCAGTACTTC. Filled out from reference TRBV19 and TRBJ2-4, the complete variable domain reads DGGITQSPKYLFRKEGQNVTLSCEQNLNHDAMYWYRQDPGQGLRLIYYSQIVNDFQKGDIAEGYSVSREKKESFPLTVTSAQKNPTAFYLCASSIVLTSVPAKNIQYFGAGTRLSVL.

The chain recombines TRBV7-9 with TRBJ2-3; D is possibly TRBD1 (5 bases). CDR1 is SEHNR, CDR2 FQNEAQ, per germline (reference sequence). Trimming removed 5 bases at V and 11 bases at J, with 14 bases between. CDR3 length: 12 amino acids. CDR3 protein: CASSLSQGEQYF. DNA of the CDR3: TGTGCCAGCAGCCTGTCCCAAGGGGAGCAGTATTTT.

The chain combines TRBV2 with TRBJ1-1, with D perhaps matching TRBD1 (6 bases). The CDR3 sequence is 11 residues long. Per the germline V gene, CDR1 is SNHLY and CDR2 is FYNNEI. Trimming took off 10 bases at V and 8 bases at J, with 14 bases between the two ends. This chain's CDR3 is CATQGTLEAFF. Here the CDR3 DNA reads TGTGCCACACAGGGTACCCTAGAAGCTTTCTTT.

The CDR3 reads CASSPRTGGNEQFF. The CDR3 DNA follows: TGTGCCAGCAGTCCCAGGACAGGGGGCAATGAGCAGTTCTTC. The genes are TRBV28 and TRBJ2-1, with 10 bases identical to TRBD1. The CDR3 length is 14 residues. V dropped 5 bases and J dropped 6; count of bases not matched to a gene: 4. Germline-derived CDR1 and CDR2 are MDHEN and SYDVKM.

The chain couples TRBV28 to TRBJ2-3; possibly TRBD1 for D (5 bases). V was cut by 6 bases and J by 2 bases, with 15 bases left in between. This CDR3 is 15 amino acids long. Germline V gives CDR1 MDHEN, CDR2 SYDVKM. CDR3 nucleotides: TGTGCCAGCAGCCGGATCAGGGAAATCACAGATACGCAGTATTTT. It yields the protein CASSRIREITDTQYF.

The J gene is TRBJ1-5, the V gene TRBV19; D might be TRBD1 (5 bases). V lost 1 base, J lost 5 bases, and 9 bases lay in between. This CDR3 has 14 residues. Germline CDR1 and CDR2: LNHDA and SQIVND (reference sequence). The CDR3 DNA is TGTGCCAGTAGTATAGGGGGGTCGGATCAGCCCCAGCATTTT. Residues: CASSIGGSDQPQHF. Full variable domain (remainder filled in from reference TRBV19 and TRBJ1-5): DGGITQSPKYLFRKEGQNVTLSCEQNLNHDAMYWYRQDPGQGLRLIYYSQIVNDFQKGDIAEGYSVSREKKESFPLTVTSAQKNPTAFYLCASSIGGSDQPQHFGDGTRLSIL.

V and J are TRBV27 and TRBJ1-5, with TRBD1 matching over 7 bases. Trimming at V came to 2 bases and at J to 0 bases, leaving 10 bases not matched to a gene. The germline V gene has CDR1 MNHEY and CDR2 SMNVEV (reference sequence). CDR3 length: 18 residues. CDR3 nucleotide sequence: TGTGCCAGCAGTTTAATCGGTCTCAGGGGGTATAGCAATCAGCCCCAGCATTTT. Amino acid sequence: CASSLIGLRGYSNQPQHF.

Details on this clone: Distinct nucleotide sequences in the sample also encode this CDR3. V gene TRBV9 combines with J gene TRBJ2-1; the D gene is possibly TRBD2 (5 bases). V was shortened by 1 base and J by 7 bases, with 6 bases between the two germline ends. The germline V gene encodes CDR1 SGDLS and CDR2 YYNGEE. This CDR3 comprises 12 residues. CDR3: CASSVRENEQFF. The CDR3 coding sequence is TGTGCCAGCAGCGTAAGGGAGAATGAGCAGTTCTTC.

Comments on this clone: The same CDR3 arises from other DNA sequences in this sample as well. The chain couples TRBV6-5 to TRBJ1-5; maybe TRBD1 (6 bases). Germline V gives CDR1 MNHEY, CDR2 SVGAGI. V lost 2 bases and J 2 bases, leaving 10 bases between the germline ends. This CDR3 comprises 15 residues. DNA of the CDR3: TGTGCCAGCAGTTACGGGGGCCCGGGCAATCAGCCCCAGCATTTT. It is translated as CASSYGGPGNQPQHF.

Regarding this clone: The sample has other DNA sequences that encode this CDR3 too. This sequence joins TRBV27 and TRBJ2-1; TRBD2 aligns across 10 bases. V was clipped by 5 bases and J by 0 bases; unmatched bases: 4. CDR3 length: 16 amino acids. Per germline, CDR1 MNHEY and CDR2 SMNVEV (reference sequence). This CDR3 is CASSLSSGSSYNEQFF. CDR3 bases: TGTGCCAGCAGTCTCTCTAGCGGGAGCTCCTACAATGAGCAGTTCTTC.

The CDR3 spells CASSTSGTLNTEAFF. In nucleotides, the CDR3 is TGTGCCAGTAGTACAAGCGGGACATTGAACACTGAAGCTTTCTTT. V gene TRBV19 combines with J gene TRBJ1-1; TRBD1 is a possible D gene (6 bases). CDR3 length: 15 amino acids. Between the trimmed V and J ends, which lost 4 bases and 0 bases, there was a span of 12 bases. Germline-derived CDR1 and CDR2 are LNHDA and SQIVND (reference sequence).

In its sample, this clone was seen once. Other DNA variants within this sample encode the same CDR3. J is TRBJ2-7 and V is TRBV19, with 7 bases that match TRBD2. Trimming cost V 9 bases and J 3 bases; bases outside gene matches: 5. The CDR3 is 12 amino acids. Germline V gene sequence: CDR1 LNHDA, CDR2 SQIVND (reference sequence). Written as DNA, the CDR3 is TGTGCCAGCTCAAGCGGGGACTACGAGCAGTACTTC. It translates to CASSSGDYEQYF.